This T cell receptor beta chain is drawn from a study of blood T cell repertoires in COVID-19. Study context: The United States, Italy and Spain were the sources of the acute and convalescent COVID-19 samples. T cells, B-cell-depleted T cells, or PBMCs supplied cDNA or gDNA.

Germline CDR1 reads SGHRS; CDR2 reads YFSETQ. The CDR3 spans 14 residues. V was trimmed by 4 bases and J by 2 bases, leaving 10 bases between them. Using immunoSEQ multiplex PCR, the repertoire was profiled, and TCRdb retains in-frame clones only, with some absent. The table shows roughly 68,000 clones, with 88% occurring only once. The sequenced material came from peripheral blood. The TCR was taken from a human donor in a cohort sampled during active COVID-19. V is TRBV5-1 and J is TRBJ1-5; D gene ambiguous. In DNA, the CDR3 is TGCGCCAGCAGCGTTATCGGGGGCAATCAGCCCCAGCATTTT. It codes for CASSVIGGNQPQHF.